This TCR beta chain was observed in a study of blood T cell repertoires in COVID-19. The overall study: Researchers got acute and convalescent COVID-19 samples from the United States, Italy and Spain. From T cells, B-cell-depleted T cells, or PBMCs came the material, which was cDNA or gDNA.

The germline CDR1 and CDR2 sequences are MNHEY and SVGAGI. This CDR3 contains 15 residues. Unmatched junction bases numbered 7, after V lost 5 bases and J lost 6 bases. The table came from immunoSEQ multiplex PCR; TCRdb's copy has only in-frame clones and leaves some out. The top ten clones hold 8.5% to 10% of a sample with about 210,000 clones, about 76% of them seen once. The cohort comprised adults aged about 18 to 100 years residing in approximately 22 US areas. Participants reported their clinical history, and cohort assignment relied on those reports. The V gene is TRBV6-5, the J gene TRBJ2-7, with 13 bases matching TRBD2. The receptor's source is a woman between 45 and 65 years old with acute COVID-19. The sequencing input was PBMCs or T cells enriched from blood (not recorded which). DNA of the CDR3: TGTGCCAGCAGTCGGACTAGCGGGAGTTCGGGCGAGCAGTACTTC. The encoded protein is CASSRTSGSSGEQYF.